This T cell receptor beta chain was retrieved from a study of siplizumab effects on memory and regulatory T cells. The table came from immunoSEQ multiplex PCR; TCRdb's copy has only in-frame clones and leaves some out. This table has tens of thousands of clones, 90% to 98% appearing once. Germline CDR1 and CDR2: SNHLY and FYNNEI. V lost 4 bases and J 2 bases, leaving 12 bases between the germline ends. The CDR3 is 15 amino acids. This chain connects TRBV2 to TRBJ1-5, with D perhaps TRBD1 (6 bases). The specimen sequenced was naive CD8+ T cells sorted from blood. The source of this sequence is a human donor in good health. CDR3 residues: CASSGGQRGNQPQHF. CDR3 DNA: TGTGCCAGCAGTGGGGGGCAGCGGGGCAATCAGCCCCAGCATTTT.